This T cell receptor (beta chain) originates from a study of shared clonotypes between healthy human individuals. TCRdb's table, derived via immunoSEQ multiplex PCR, lists solely in-frame clones and lacks some. In the table there are more than 850,000 clones, about four fifths of which are singletons. To note about this clone: The antigen remains unidentified.

Points from the study as a whole: Naive CD4 clonotype sharing across a few donors was approximately 5.2%. An expected dependence of interdonor clonotype sharing on sequencing depth was noted. Having only a few donors restricted how much genetic and exposure-history diversity was captured.

The clonotype originates from a man aged 18 to 29 in good health. Some clones in this sample may be carry-over from other donors' samples. Sequencing was done on a sample of memory CD4+ T cells from PBMCs. Documented subset: CD45RA-negative fraction.

The CDR3 sequence is CASSLRSYGYTF. In DNA form, the CDR3 reads TGTGCCAGCAGCTTACGCAGCTATGGCTACACCTTC. This chain uses TRBV7-2 with TRBJ1-2; D is unclear. Trimming pared 2 bases from V and 4 bases from J, leaving 5 bases between. This CDR3 contains 12 residues. Germline CDR1 SGHTA, CDR2 FQGNSA.